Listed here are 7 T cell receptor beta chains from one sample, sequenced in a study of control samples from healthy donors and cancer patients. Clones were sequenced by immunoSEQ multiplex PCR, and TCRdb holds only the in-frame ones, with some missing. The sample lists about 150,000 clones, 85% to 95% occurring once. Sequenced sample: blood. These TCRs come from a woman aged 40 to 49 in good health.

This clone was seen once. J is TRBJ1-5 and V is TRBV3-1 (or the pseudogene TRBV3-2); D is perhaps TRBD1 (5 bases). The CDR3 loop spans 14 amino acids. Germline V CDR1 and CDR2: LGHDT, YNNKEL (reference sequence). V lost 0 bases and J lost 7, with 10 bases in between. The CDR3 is CASSQDGGIQPQHF. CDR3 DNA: TGTGCCAGCAGCCAAGATGGGGGTATCCAGCCCCAGCATTTT.

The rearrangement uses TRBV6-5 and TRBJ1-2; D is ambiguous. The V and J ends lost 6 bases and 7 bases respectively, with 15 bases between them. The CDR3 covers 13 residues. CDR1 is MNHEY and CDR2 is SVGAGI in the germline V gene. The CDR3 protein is CASRTQDFFGYTF. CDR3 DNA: TGTGCCAGCAGAACCCAGGATTTCTTTGGCTACACCTTC.

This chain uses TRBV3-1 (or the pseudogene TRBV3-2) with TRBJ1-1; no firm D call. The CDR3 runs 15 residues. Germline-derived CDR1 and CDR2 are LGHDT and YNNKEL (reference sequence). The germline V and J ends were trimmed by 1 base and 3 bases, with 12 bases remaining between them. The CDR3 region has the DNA TGTGCCAGCAGCCAAGTCCCCAGAGGCCACACTGAAGCTTTCTTT. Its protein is CASSQVPRGHTEAFF.

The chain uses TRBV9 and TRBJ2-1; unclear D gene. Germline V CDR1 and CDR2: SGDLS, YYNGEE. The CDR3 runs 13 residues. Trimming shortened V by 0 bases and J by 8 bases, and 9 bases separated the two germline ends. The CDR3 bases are TGTGCCAGCAGCGTAGTCAGTTCATATGAGCAGTTCTTC. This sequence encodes CASSVVSSYEQFF.

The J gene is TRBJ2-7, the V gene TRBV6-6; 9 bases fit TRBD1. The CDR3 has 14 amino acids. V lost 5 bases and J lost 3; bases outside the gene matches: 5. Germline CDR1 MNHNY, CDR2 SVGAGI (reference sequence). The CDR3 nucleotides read TGTGCCAGCAGTCCCGGGACAGGGTACTACGAGCAGTACTTC. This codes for CASSPGTGYYEQYF.

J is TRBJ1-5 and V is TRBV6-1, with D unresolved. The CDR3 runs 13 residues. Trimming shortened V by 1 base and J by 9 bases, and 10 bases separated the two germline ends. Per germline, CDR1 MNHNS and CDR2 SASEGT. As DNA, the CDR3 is TGTGCCAGCAGTGAAGGCGTCTGGGCGCCCCAGCATTTT. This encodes CASSEGVWAPQHF.

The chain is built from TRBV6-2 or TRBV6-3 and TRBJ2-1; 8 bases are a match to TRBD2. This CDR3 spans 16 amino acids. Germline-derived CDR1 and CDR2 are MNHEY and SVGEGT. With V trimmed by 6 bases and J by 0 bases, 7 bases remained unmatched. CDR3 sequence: CASSRPSGSSYNEQFF. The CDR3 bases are TGTGCCAGCAGCCGCCCCAGCGGGAGCTCCTACAATGAGCAGTTCTTC.